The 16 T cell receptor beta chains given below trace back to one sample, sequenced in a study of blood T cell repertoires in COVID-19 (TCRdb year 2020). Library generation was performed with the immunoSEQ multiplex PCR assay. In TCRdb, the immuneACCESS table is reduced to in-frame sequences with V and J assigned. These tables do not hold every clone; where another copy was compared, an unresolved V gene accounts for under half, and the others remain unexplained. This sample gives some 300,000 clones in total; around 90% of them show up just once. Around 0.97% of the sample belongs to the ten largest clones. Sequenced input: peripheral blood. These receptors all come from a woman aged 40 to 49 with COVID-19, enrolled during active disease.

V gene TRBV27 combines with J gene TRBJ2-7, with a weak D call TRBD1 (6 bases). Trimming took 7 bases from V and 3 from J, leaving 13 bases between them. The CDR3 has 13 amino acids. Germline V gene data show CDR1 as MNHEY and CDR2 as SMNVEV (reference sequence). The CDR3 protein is CASKAGVDYEQYF. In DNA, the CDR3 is TGTGCCAGCAAGGCAGGGGTCGACTACGAGCAGTACTTC.

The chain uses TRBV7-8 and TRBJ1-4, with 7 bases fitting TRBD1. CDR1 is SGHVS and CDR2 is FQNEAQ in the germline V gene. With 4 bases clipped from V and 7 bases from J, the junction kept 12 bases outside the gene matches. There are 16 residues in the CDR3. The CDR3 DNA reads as TGTGCCAGCAGCTCGGCTTACAGGGGTCTAAGTGAAAAACTGTTTTTT. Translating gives CASSSAYRGLSEKLFF.

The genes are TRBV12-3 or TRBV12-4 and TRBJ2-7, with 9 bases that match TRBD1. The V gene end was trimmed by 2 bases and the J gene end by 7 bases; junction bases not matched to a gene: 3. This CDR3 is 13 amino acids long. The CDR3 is CASSLYRGREQYF. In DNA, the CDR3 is TGTGCCAGCAGTTTATACAGGGGGCGAGAGCAGTACTTC.

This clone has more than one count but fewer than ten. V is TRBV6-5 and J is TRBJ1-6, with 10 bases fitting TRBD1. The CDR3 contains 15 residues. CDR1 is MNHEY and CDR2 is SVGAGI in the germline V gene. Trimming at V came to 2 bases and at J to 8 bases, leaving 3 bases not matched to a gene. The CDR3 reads CASSYLGQGDSPLHF. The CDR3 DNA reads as TGTGCCAGCAGTTACCTTGGACAGGGGGATTCACCCCTCCACTTT.

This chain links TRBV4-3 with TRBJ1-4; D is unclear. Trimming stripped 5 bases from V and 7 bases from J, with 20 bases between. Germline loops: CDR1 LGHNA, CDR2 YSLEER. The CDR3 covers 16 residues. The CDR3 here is CASSSEVPLGGEKLFF. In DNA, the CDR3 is TGCGCCAGCAGCTCAGAGGTCCCCCTCGGAGGTGAAAAACTGTTTTTT.

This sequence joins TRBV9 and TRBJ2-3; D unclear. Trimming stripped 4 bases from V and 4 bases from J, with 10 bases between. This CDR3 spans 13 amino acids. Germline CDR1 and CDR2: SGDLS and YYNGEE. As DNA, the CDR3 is TGTGCCAGCAGCTACCTCGCGGCAGATACGCAGTATTTT. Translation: CASSYLAADTQYF.

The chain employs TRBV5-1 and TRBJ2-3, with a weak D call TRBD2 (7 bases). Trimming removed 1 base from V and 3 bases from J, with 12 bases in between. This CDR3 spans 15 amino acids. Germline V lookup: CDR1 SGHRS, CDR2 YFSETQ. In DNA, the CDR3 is TGCGCCAGCAGCTTGTGGGGGGGCAGAACAGATACGCAGTATTTT. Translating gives CASSLWGGRTDTQYF.

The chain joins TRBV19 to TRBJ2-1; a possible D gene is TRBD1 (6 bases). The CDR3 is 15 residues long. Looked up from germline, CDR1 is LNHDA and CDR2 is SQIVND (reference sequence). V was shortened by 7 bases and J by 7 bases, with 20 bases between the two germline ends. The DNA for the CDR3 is TGTGCCAGTACCTCGGGACACCGAGGTAGGAATGAGCAGTTCTTC. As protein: CASTSGHRGRNEQFF.

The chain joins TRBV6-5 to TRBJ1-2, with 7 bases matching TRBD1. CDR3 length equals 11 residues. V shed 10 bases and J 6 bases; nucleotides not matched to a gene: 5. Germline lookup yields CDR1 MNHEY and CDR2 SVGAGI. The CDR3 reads CATSQGDGYTF. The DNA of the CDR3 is TGTGCCACGTCCCAGGGGGATGGCTACACCTTC.

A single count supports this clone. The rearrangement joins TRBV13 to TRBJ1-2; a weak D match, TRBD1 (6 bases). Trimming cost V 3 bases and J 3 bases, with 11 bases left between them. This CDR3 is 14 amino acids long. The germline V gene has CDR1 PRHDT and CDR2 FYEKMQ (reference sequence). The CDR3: CASSFRGIHYGYTF. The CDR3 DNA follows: TGTGCCAGCAGCTTCAGGGGCATTCACTATGGCTACACCTTC.

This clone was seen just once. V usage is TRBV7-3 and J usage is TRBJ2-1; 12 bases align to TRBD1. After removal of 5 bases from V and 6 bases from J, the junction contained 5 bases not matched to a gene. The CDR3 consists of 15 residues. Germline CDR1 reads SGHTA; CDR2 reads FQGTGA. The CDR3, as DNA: TGTGCCAGCAGCCCCCGGGACAGGGGGCTCAATGAGCAGTTCTTC. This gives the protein CASSPRDRGLNEQFF.

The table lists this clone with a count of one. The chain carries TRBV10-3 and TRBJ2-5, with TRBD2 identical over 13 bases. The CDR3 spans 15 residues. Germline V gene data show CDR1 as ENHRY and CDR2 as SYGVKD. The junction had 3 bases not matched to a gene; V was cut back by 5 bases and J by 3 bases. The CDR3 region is CAISIGTSGKETQYF. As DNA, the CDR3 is TGTGCCATCAGTATTGGGACTAGCGGGAAAGAGACCCAGTACTTC.

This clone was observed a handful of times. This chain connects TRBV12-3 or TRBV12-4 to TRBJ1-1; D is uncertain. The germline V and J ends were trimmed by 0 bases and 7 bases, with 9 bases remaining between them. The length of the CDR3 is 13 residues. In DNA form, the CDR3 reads TGTGCCAGCAGTTTAGCAGCCGCGGGTGAAGCTTTCTTT. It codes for CASSLAAAGEAFF.

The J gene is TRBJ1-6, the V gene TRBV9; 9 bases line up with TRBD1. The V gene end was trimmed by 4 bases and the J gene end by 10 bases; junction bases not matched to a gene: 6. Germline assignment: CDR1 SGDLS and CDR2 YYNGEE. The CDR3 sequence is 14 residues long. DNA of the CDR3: TGTGCCAGCAGCCAAGACAGGGGGAGATCACCCCTCCACTTT. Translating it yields CASSQDRGRSPLHF. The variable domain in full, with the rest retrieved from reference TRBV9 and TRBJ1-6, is DSGVTQTPKHLITATGQRVTLRCSPRSGDLSVYWYQQSLDQGLQFLIQYYNGEERAKGNILERFSAQQFPDLHSELNLSSLELGDSALYFCASSQDRGRSPLHFGNGTRLTVT.

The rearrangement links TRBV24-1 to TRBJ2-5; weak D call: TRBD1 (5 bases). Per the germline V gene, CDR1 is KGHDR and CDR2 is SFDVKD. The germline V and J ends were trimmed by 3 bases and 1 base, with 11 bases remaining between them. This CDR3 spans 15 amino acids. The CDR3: CATSDPSRGQETQYF. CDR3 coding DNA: TGTGCCACCAGTGATCCCTCAAGGGGCCAAGAGACCCAGTACTTC.

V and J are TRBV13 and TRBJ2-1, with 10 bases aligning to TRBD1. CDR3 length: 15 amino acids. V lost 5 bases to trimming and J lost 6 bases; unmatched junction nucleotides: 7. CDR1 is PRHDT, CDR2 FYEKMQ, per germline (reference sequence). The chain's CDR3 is CASSLRQGAVNEQFF. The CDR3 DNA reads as TGTGCCAGCAGCCTACGACAGGGGGCGGTCAATGAGCAGTTCTTC.